A single sample is the source of the 28 T cell receptor beta chains below, sequenced in a study of vaccination effects on CD4 cells after COVID-19. Here immunoSEQ multiplex PCR was the method, and the copy in TCRdb shows in-frame clones only, minus some. The sample carries more than 60,000 clones, over 70% recorded once. These receptors' antigens are unknown. Expansion with viral peptide pools was applied to antigen-specific CD4+ T cells by the ViraFEST assay prior to sequencing. Culture proceeded for 10 days, and CD4+ T cells were then isolated. Each participant was given two doses of one vaccine (BNT162b2 or mRNA-1273). The source material was CD4+ T cells from PBMCs cultured with HCoV-229E spike peptides, sampled after COVID-19 vaccination. These receptors all stem from a human donor who received a COVID-19 vaccine.

The chain combines TRBV7-2 with TRBJ2-1; D is possibly TRBD1 or TRBD2 (5 bases each). This CDR3 comprises 15 residues. Trimming left V 7 bases short and J 4 bases short, with 17 bases between. From germline, CDR1 is SGHTA and CDR2 FQGNSA. The CDR3 region is CASTPGWGSYNEQFF. CDR3 DNA: TGTGCCAGCACCCCCGGGTGGGGGTCTTACAATGAGCAGTTCTTC.

The gene calls are TRBV19 and TRBJ1-1, with D possibly matching TRBD1 (6 bases). CDR3 size: 15 residues. Trimming cost V 0 bases and J 0 bases, with 8 bases left between them. The germline V gene has CDR1 LNHDA and CDR2 SQIVND (reference sequence). CDR3: CASSIEDSMNTEAFF. CDR3 nucleotide sequence: TGTGCCAGTAGTATAGAGGACAGCATGAACACTGAAGCTTTCTTT. Supplemented by reference TRBV19 and TRBJ1-1, the full variable domain reads DGGITQSPKYLFRKEGQNVTLSCEQNLNHDAMYWYRQDPGQGLRLIYYSQIVNDFQKGDIAEGYSVSREKKESFPLTVTSAQKNPTAFYLCASSIEDSMNTEAFFGQGTRLTVV.

This clone came up once. The chain has TRBV27 and TRBJ1-1; D unresolved. Trimming removed 3 bases at V and 5 bases at J, with 7 bases between. The CDR3 spans 12 residues. Germline CDR1 is MNHEY and CDR2 is SMNVEV (reference sequence). This CDR3 is CASSLLGTEAFF. CDR3 bases: TGTGCCAGCAGTTTGTTGGGGACTGAAGCTTTCTTT.

J is TRBJ2-2 and V is TRBV6-6; 7 bases agree with TRBD1. The CDR3 is made up of 13 amino acids. CDR1 MNHNY and CDR2 SVGAGI come from the germline V gene (reference sequence). V was clipped by 10 bases and J by 6 bases; unmatched bases: 8. In nucleotides, the CDR3 is TGTGCCACTCGACAGGGCTCCGCCGGGGAGCTGTTTTTT. It codes for CATRQGSAGELFF.

The V gene is TRBV7-8, the J gene TRBJ1-2, with a tentative D call TRBD1 (6 bases). Trimming pared 0 bases from V and 2 bases from J, leaving 10 bases between. The CDR3 loop spans 15 amino acids. The germline V gene encodes CDR1 SGHVS and CDR2 FQNEAQ. The CDR3, as DNA: TGTGCCAGCAGCTTAGCGCTCACAGGGAACTATGGCTACACCTTC. This gives the protein CASSLALTGNYGYTF.

J is TRBJ1-2 and V is TRBV5-1; D is unresolved. Germline assignment: CDR1 SGHRS and CDR2 YFSETQ. CDR3 length equals 14 residues. V lost 0 bases to trimming and J lost 1 base, with 7 bases between them. Written as DNA, the CDR3 is TGCGCCAGCAGCTTGGTACAGAGTAACTATGGCTACACCTTC. This codes for CASSLVQSNYGYTF.

The chain combines TRBV6-6 with TRBJ1-5; D gene ambiguous. V lost 5 bases to trimming and J lost 6 bases, with 14 bases between them. CDR1 MNHNY and CDR2 SVGAGI come from the germline V gene (reference sequence). The CDR3 runs 14 residues. The CDR3 is CASSAGGMSQPQHF. CDR3 bases: TGTGCCAGCAGTGCGGGCGGGATGAGTCAGCCCCAGCATTTT.

The chain has TRBV29-1 and TRBJ2-2, with D perhaps matching TRBD2 (6 bases). CDR3 length: 16 residues. Per germline, CDR1 SQVTM and CDR2 ANQGSEA. V lost 5 bases and J 4 bases, leaving 20 bases between the germline ends. CDR3 amino acids: CSVRAGGGLGTGELFF. In DNA, the CDR3 is TGCAGCGTTCGGGCAGGTGGGGGGTTGGGCACCGGGGAGCTGTTTTTT.

V and J are TRBV15 and TRBJ2-5, with TRBD2 matching over 11 bases. The V gene's germline CDR1 is LNHNV and CDR2 YYDKDF (reference sequence). CDR3 size: 16 residues. V trimming: 1 base; J trimming: 3 bases; junction bases outside the gene matches: 4. The CDR3 bases are TGTGCCACCAGCAGAGCCCTGACTAGCGGGGAAGAGACCCAGTACTTC. Its translation: CATSRALTSGEETQYF.

This clone was counted between two and nine times. This chain joins TRBV19 and TRBJ1-2; weak D call: TRBD1 (5 bases). The CDR3 has 16 residues. V was clipped by 3 bases and J by 4 bases, with 18 bases between them. The germline gives CDR1 LNHDA, CDR2 SQIVND (reference sequence). The CDR3 sequence: CASSIGVKGSGYGYTF. The CDR3 DNA is TGTGCCAGTAGTATCGGAGTGAAGGGGTCGGGCTATGGCTACACCTTC. Full variable domain (outside the CDR3, taken from reference TRBV19 and TRBJ1-2): DGGITQSPKYLFRKEGQNVTLSCEQNLNHDAMYWYRQDPGQGLRLIYYSQIVNDFQKGDIAEGYSVSREKKESFPLTVTSAQKNPTAFYLCASSIGVKGSGYGYTFGSGTRLTVV.

The chain's CDR3 is CASSRRQGDAFF. CDR3 DNA sequence: TGTGCCAGCAGCCGACGACAGGGGGATGCTTTCTTT. The chain joins TRBV6-5 to TRBJ1-1, with 9 bases matching TRBD1. This CDR3 region has 12 residues. V lost 6 bases and J lost 11; bases outside the gene matches: 7. The germline CDR1 and CDR2 sequences are MNHEY and SVGAGI.

The J gene is TRBJ1-1, the V gene TRBV28; TRBD1 matches at 7 bases. CDR1 is MDHEN and CDR2 is SYDVKM in the germline V gene. Germline trimming cut 3 bases from V and 1 base from J; bases unmatched to any gene: 5. This CDR3 has 15 residues. CDR3 amino acids: CASSFTGTANTEAFF. The DNA for the CDR3 is TGTGCCAGCAGTTTCACTGGGACAGCGAACACTGAAGCTTTCTTT.

The chain employs TRBV15 and TRBJ1-4; tentative D call: TRBD1 (5 bases). V dropped 0 bases and J dropped 0 bases, with 20 bases sitting between them. The CDR3 sequence is 20 residues long. Germline CDR1 is LNHNV and CDR2 is YYDKDF (reference sequence). CDR3 sequence: CATSRDPVDRLLATNEKLFF. CDR3 bases: TGTGCCACCAGCAGAGACCCGGTAGACAGATTACTTGCAACTAATGAAAAACTGTTTTTT.

CDR3 in amino acids: CASSLGDRASNEKLFF. The CDR3 DNA follows: TGTGCCAGCAGCTTGGGAGACAGGGCGTCGAATGAAAAACTGTTTTTT. V is TRBV7-8 and J is TRBJ1-4, with 7 bases matching TRBD1. Germline V lookup: CDR1 SGHVS, CDR2 FQNEAQ. V lost 3 bases, J lost 5 bases, and 9 bases stayed unmatched. The CDR3 has 16 amino acids.

This clone appeared a few times. The chain employs TRBV5-1 and TRBJ2-1, with D maybe TRBD2 (6 bases). Germline values: CDR1 SGHRS, CDR2 YFSETQ. The CDR3 length is 15 residues. Trimming removed 4 bases at V and 5 bases at J, with 16 bases between. As DNA, the CDR3 is TGCGCCAGCAGCGTGACACGGGGGTACCACAATGAGCAGTTCTTC. Its translation is CASSVTRGYHNEQFF.

The chain uses TRBV4-1 and TRBJ1-1, with TRBD1 matching over 8 bases. This CDR3 contains 14 residues. The ends lost 4 bases at V and 8 bases at J; junction bases unmatched: 9. CDR1 MGHRA and CDR2 YSYEKL come from the germline V gene. CDR3 bases: TGCGCCAGCAGCCGAACGGACAGGGCAGCGGAAGCTTTCTTT. The encoded protein is CASSRTDRAAEAFF.

The V gene is TRBV5-6, the J gene TRBJ1-3; 7 nucleotides agree with TRBD1. The CDR3 has 15 amino acids. CDR1 is SGHDT, CDR2 YYEEEE, per germline. The junction had 7 bases not matched to a gene; V was cut back by 4 bases and J by 3 bases. The CDR3 spells CASSLRQGYGNTIYF. The CDR3, as DNA: TGTGCCAGCAGCCTAAGACAGGGCTATGGAAACACCATATATTTT.

This rearrangement joins TRBV9 to TRBJ1-5; D is unclear. Germline loops: CDR1 SGDLS, CDR2 YYNGEE. The CDR3 extends over 13 amino acids. V was clipped by 0 bases and J by 4 bases, with 5 bases between them. The CDR3 region is CASSVDNNQPQHF. CDR3 in DNA: TGTGCCAGCAGCGTAGATAATAATCAGCCCCAGCATTTT.

This clone occurred a few times. The genes are TRBV15 and TRBJ2-5, with TRBD2 identical over 13 bases. In germline, CDR1 is LNHNV, CDR2 YYDKDF (reference sequence). The CDR3 contains 16 residues. The trim removed 1 base at V and 2 bases at J, leaving 1 base unmatched. Here the CDR3 reads CATSRGTSGGQETQYF. The CDR3 region has the DNA TGTGCCACCAGCAGAGGGACTAGCGGGGGTCAAGAGACCCAGTACTTC. Filled out from reference TRBV15 and TRBJ2-5, the complete variable domain reads DAMVIQNPRYQVTQFGKPVTLSCSQTLNHNVMYWYQQKSSQAPKLLFHYYDKDFNNEADTPDNFQSRRPNTSFCFLDIRSPGLGDTAMYLCATSRGTSGGQETQYFGPGTRLLVL.

This clone was seen a few times. This chain connects TRBV2 to TRBJ1-2, with D perhaps TRBD1 (6 bases). The CDR3 is 16 amino acids. Germline loops: CDR1 SNHLY, CDR2 FYNNEI. V was clipped by 8 bases and J by 1 base, with 20 bases between them. The CDR3 DNA follows: TGTGCCAGCGGTGGGGAGAGGGACACCGATAACTATGGCTACACCTTC. Residues: CASGGERDTDNYGYTF.

This rearrangement joins TRBV24-1 to TRBJ2-1; 7 nucleotides agree with TRBD1. The V segment lost 2 bases and the J segment 3 bases; nucleotides outside the gene matches: 6. The CDR3 consists of 16 residues. Germline CDR1 KGHDR, CDR2 SFDVKD. The CDR3 protein is CATSDSTGKDYNEQFF. For the CDR3, the DNA is TGTGCCACCAGTGATTCGACAGGGAAAGACTACAATGAGCAGTTCTTC.

The rearrangement uses TRBV9 and TRBJ1-1; TRBD1 might be the D (5 bases). The germline V gene has CDR1 SGDLS and CDR2 YYNGEE. V was pared by 0 bases and J by 5 bases, with 11 bases between. The length of the CDR3 is 14 residues. The CDR3 reads CASSVAGGLTEAFF. The CDR3 nucleotides are TGTGCCAGCAGCGTAGCTGGGGGTTTGACTGAAGCTTTCTTT.

The chain couples TRBV10-3 to TRBJ1-2; D is perhaps TRBD1 (6 bases). Trimming removed 6 bases from V and 4 bases from J, with 9 bases in between. Germline lookup yields CDR1 ENHRY and CDR2 SYGVKD. This CDR3 spans 12 amino acids. CDR3 protein: CAISRDTYGYTF. The CDR3 coding sequence is TGTGCCATCAGCCGGGACACCTATGGCTACACCTTC.

This clone was found a few times. The chain links TRBV7-8 to TRBJ1-5; D is undetermined. Trimming cost V 1 base and J 7 bases, with 11 bases left between them. CDR3 size: 14 residues. Germline CDR1 reads SGHVS; CDR2 reads FQNEAQ. The CDR3 spells CASSLDGLEQPQHF. CDR3 coding DNA: TGTGCCAGCAGCTTAGATGGGTTGGAACAGCCCCAGCATTTT.

The chain carries TRBV9 and TRBJ2-5, with D possibly being TRBD1 (5 bases). This CDR3 region has 15 residues. V gave up 3 bases and J gave up 8 bases, with 20 bases separating them. Germline V gene lookup returns CDR1 SGDLS and CDR2 YYNGEE. CDR3: CASSALLSGIETQYF. The CDR3 DNA reads as TGTGCCAGCAGCGCCCTTCTTTCAGGGATTGAAACCCAGTACTTC.

This clone appeared a few times. The CDR3 loop is CASSSSRTGGDTQYF. CDR3 DNA sequence: TGTGCCAGCAGCTCCTCCCGGACAGGTGGGGATACGCAGTATTTT. The chain couples TRBV7-3 to TRBJ2-3; 7 bases map to TRBD1. The CDR3 spans 15 residues. Germline CDR1 and CDR2: SGHTA and FQGTGA. V gave up 4 bases and J gave up 6 bases; unmatched junction bases: 10.

The rearrangement uses TRBV2 and TRBJ1-1, with D possibly being TRBD1 (5 bases). Germline CDR1 is SNHLY and CDR2 is FYNNEI. The CDR3 contains 14 residues. Trimming cost V 6 bases and J 1 base, with 12 bases left between them. The CDR3 nucleotides read TGTGCCAGCAGGGGGCTGGGCCAGAACACTGAAGCTTTCTTT. This translates into CASRGLGQNTEAFF.

The V gene is TRBV4-2, the J gene TRBJ2-7; 9 nucleotides match TRBD2. Germline trimming cut 0 bases from V and 3 bases from J; bases unmatched to any gene: 9. Germline V gives CDR1 LGHNA, CDR2 YNFKEQ. This CDR3 region has 17 residues. CDR3 nucleotides: TGTGCCAGCAGCCAAGATTGGGCTAGCGGGGCCAGCTACGAGCAGTACGTC. Translation: CASSQDWASGASYEQYV.